This T cell receptor (beta chain) emerged from a study of shared clonotypes between healthy human individuals. At the level of the study: The cohort comprised a couple of women and a few men. Their ages spanned 18 to 49 years.

Source study methods: Junction-only sequences without quality scores were provided by ImmunoSEQ, so filtering was different. Data came from immunoSEQ multiplex PCR; TCRdb stores just in-frame clones and leaves some out. That table is the source of V, J and clone size, and D and trimming were worked out from the DNA. The sample shows some 2 million clones, roughly 95% of them seen only once. The naive CD8 subset, CD45RO-negative cells positively selected for CCR7, excluded terminally differentiated effector memory CD45RA+ cells. All donors were Caucasian adults living in Nashville, Tennessee. Germline values: CDR1 MNHEY, CDR2 SMNVEV (reference sequence). There are 12 residues in the CDR3. Deletions cut 7 bases from V and 6 bases from J, with 10 bases between.

The rearrangement joins TRBV27 to TRBJ1-5; D remains ambiguous. Sample: naive CD8+ T cells sorted from blood. The TCR sequence derives from a man between 18 and 29 years old in good health. The CDR3 DNA reads as TGTGCCAGCAAATCCGGGAGTCAGCCCCAGCATTTT. It yields the protein CASKSGSQPQHF.